This T cell receptor beta chain originates from a study of blood T cell repertoires in COVID-19. Method: immunoSEQ multiplex PCR; TCRdb's copy keeps in-frame clones and lacks some. The top ten hold about 2.5% of the sample, which has roughly 250,000 clones, more than 75% seen once. The germline V gene encodes CDR1 LNHDA and CDR2 SQIVND (reference sequence). The CDR3 totals 14 residues. The junction had 2 bases not matched to a gene; V was cut back by 1 base and J by 3 bases. Sequences were obtained from PBMCs or T cells enriched from blood (not recorded which). J is TRBJ1-2 and V is TRBV19; 7 nucleotides align to TRBD1. The TCR was taken from a woman between 40 and 50 years old with acute COVID-19. In nucleotides, the CDR3 is TGTGCCAGTAGTATAGGACAGGGCGACTATGGCTACACCTTC. Protein: CASSIGQGDYGYTF.